Given below is one T cell receptor (beta chain) in context. These data come from a study of T cell changes during pregnancy in multiple sclerosis. The V segment lost 6 bases and the J segment 6 bases; nucleotides outside the gene matches: 7. In germline, CDR1 is LNHDA, CDR2 SQIVND (reference sequence). The CDR3 totals 14 residues. The protocol was immunoSEQ multiplex PCR, while the TCRdb copy is restricted to in-frame clones and leaves out a portion. This table has approximately 60,000 clones, around 93% appearing once. This rearrangement joins TRBV19 to TRBJ2-7; TRBD1 agrees at 11 bases. Sequenced material: peripheral blood, taken in the first trimester of pregnancy. This TCR came from a female donor with multiple sclerosis, enrolled in a pregnancy study. This chain's CDR3 is CASSHRTGGSEQYF. CDR3 in DNA: TGTGCCAGTAGCCACCGGACAGGGGGCTCCGAGCAGTACTTC.